This T cell receptor beta chain comes out of a study of shared clonotypes between healthy human individuals. Germline CDR1 reads SEHNR; CDR2 reads FQNEAQ (reference sequence). This CDR3 is 15 amino acids long. J was trimmed by 3 bases and V by 5 bases; bases with no gene match: 7. The repertoire was sequenced with immunoSEQ multiplex PCR; TCRdb's copy has only in-frame clones and lacks some. The table shows a few million clones, with 90% to 97% occurring only once. Note on this clone: This specimen includes other DNA sequences encoding the same CDR3.

This receptor was obtained from a man aged 18 to 29 in good health. The rearrangement links TRBV7-9 to TRBJ1-1, with 9 bases that match TRBD1. The source material was naive CD4+ T cells sorted from blood. Subset of the sample: CD45RA+ positively selected. The CDR3 DNA follows: TGTGCCAGCAGCCCCGACAGGGGGTGGGACACTGAAGCTTTCTTT. Its translation: CASSPDRGWDTEAFF.